The rows below give T cell receptor beta chains drawn from one sample of a study of follicular helper T cells after annual influenza vaccination. Clones were read by immunoSEQ multiplex PCR, and TCRdb kept only the in-frame ones, dropping some. Of 11,000 to 15,000 clones in the sample, 75% to 80% are singletons; the top ten hold 0.35% to 0.55%. This specimen was CXCR5- memory CD4+ T cells sorted from blood, taken on the day of influenza vaccination. These receptors were taken from an adult who received the influenza vaccine. Both conserved end residues are part of each CDR3. A D gene is named only where the DNA matches it firmly. The listing skips clone size in some rows; elsewhere it reads once, few, many or a size class.

NA	TRBV20-1	few	TRBJ2-7	TGCAGTGCTGGGATAACAGACGAGCAGTACTTC	CSAGITDEQYF
NA	TRBV2	few	TRBJ1-1	TGTGCCAGCTCTCTAAACGCAGATGAAGCTTTCTTT	CASSLNADEAFF
TRBD1	TRBV6-1	NA	TRBJ1-4	TGTGCCAGCAGTGGTACAGGGGGAAATGAAAAACTGTTTTTT	CASSGTGGNEKLFF
TRBD1	TRBV5-1	NA	TRBJ2-3	TGCGCCAGCAGCTCAGACAGGGCTGGGAGCACAGATACGCAGTATTTT	CASSSDRAGSTDTQYF
NA	TRBV28	NA	TRBJ1-1	TGTGCCAGCAGCCTCGGGACCGACACCGAAGCTTTCTTT	CASSLGTDTEAFF
NA	TRBV28	few	TRBJ1-2	TGTGCCAGCACGCGTGCCAATCAACTATATGGCTACACCTTC	CASTRANQLYGYTF
TRBD1	TRBV7-2	NA	TRBJ1-3	TGTGCCAGCAGAAGACAGGGTAGGGGGGCTGGAAACACCATATATTTT	CASRRQGRGAGNTIYF
NA	TRBV9	NA	TRBJ2-5	TGTGCCAGCAGCGTAGCCTCGGATTTCTACGCCCAAGAGACCCAGTACTTC	CASSVASDFYAQETQYF
TRBD1	TRBV28	NA	TRBJ2-3	TGTGCCAGCAGTACTCCGGGACAGGGGGCAGGTACGCAGTATTTT	CASSTPGQGAGTQYF
NA	TRBV2	NA	TRBJ2-5	TGTGCCAGCAGTGCGTTGCAAGAGACCCAGTACTTC	CASSALQETQYF
TRBD1	TRBV27	NA	TRBJ1-1	TGTGCCAGCAGTTCCCCAATCCGGACAGGGATTCATAACACTGAAGCTTTCTTT	CASSSPIRTGIHNTEAFF
NA	TRBV15	once	TRBJ2-1	TGTGCCACCAGCGGTCACAACTACAATGAGCAGTTCTTC	CATSGHNYNEQFF
NA	TRBV11-2	NA	TRBJ2-7	TGTGCCAGCAGCCATGCCCTCCCTCTGGGCAGGTCCAGCTCCTACGAGCAGTACTTC	CASSHALPLGRSSSYEQYF
NA	TRBV10-1	NA	TRBJ1-1	TGCGCCAGCAGCGACCCGGGACGGCCGTCCACTGAAGCTTTCTTT	CASSDPGRPSTEAFF
NA	TRBV19	NA	TRBJ1-5	TGTGCCAGTAGTCTCCCCCTCCCCTTTCGGCCCCAGCATTTT	CASSLPLPFRPQHF
NA	TRBV7-9	NA	TRBJ2-7	TGTGCCAGCAGCTCCCAGGGCTACGAGCAGTACTTC	CASSSQGYEQYF
TRBD2	TRBV7-6	NA	TRBJ2-1	TGTGCCAGCAGCGGCTTAGCGGGGGGAGTAAATGAGCAGTTCTTC	CASSGLAGGVNEQFF
NA	TRBV2	once	TRBJ1-1	TGTGCCAGCAGGGGACCGAACACTGAAGCTTTCTTT	CASRGPNTEAFF
NA	TRBV7-2	NA	TRBJ2-3	TGTGCCAGCAGCTTAGTAACAGGGTTTACAGATACGCAGTATTTT	CASSLVTGFTDTQYF
NA	TRBV9	NA	TRBJ2-2	TGTGCCAGCAGCGAGGGACAACCCACCGGGGAGCTGTTTTTT	CASSEGQPTGELFF
TRBD1	TRBV11-1	NA	TRBJ2-6	TGTGCCAGCAGCCTCCGACAGGGGGCTAGCTCTGGGGCCAACGTCCTGACTTTC	CASSLRQGASSGANVLTF
NA	TRBV28	few	TRBJ1-1	TGTGCCAGCAGTTCGCTGCAGCCGCCGAACACTGAAGCTTTCTTT	CASSSLQPPNTEAFF
TRBD1	TRBV9	NA	TRBJ1-2	TGTGCCAGCCGCCTTCGACAGGGGAAGAACTATGGCTACACCTTC	CASRLRQGKNYGYTF
NA	TRBV18	NA	TRBJ2-1	TGTGCCAGCTCGACCTCCTGGGACTCGGAAGATGAGCAGTTCTTC	CASSTSWDSEDEQFF
NA	TRBV4-3	NA	TRBJ1-3	TGCGCCAGCAGCCAAGACTTACCTTCAATGACATCCGGGACCATATATTTT	CASSQDLPSMTSGTIYF
NA	TRBV6-5	few	TRBJ1-2	TGTGCCAGCAGTTCCTACGACACGAACTATGGCTACACCTTC	CASSSYDTNYGYTF
NA	TRBV7-9	NA	TRBJ2-1	TGTGCCAGCAGCTTAGACTGGGGGGATGAGCAGTTCTTC	CASSLDWGDEQFF
NA	TRBV11-2	NA	TRBJ1-2	TGTGCCAGCAGCGCCGGGGTGGACTATGGCTACACCTTC	CASSAGVDYGYTF
NA	TRBV9	NA	TRBJ2-2	TGTGCCAGCAGCGTATACAGAAACACCGGGGAGCTGTTTTTT	CASSVYRNTGELFF
TRBD1	TRBV10-3	NA	TRBJ1-5	TGTGCCATCAGTGAGTCACAGGGGGATCAGCCCCAGCATTTT	CAISESQGDQPQHF
NA	TRBV6-5	once	TRBJ2-1	TGTGCCAGCAGTCGATTTACCAATGAGCAGTTCTTC	CASSRFTNEQFF
TRBD1	TRBV7-9	few	TRBJ2-3	TGTGCCAGCACCCCTTTCCGGGACAGGGGGTGGGGCACAGATACGCAGTATTTT	CASTPFRDRGWGTDTQYF
NA	TRBV10-2	NA	TRBJ1-6	TGCGCCAGCAGGGCCAGGGGTCAGTCCTATAATTCACCCCTCCACTTT	CASRARGQSYNSPLHF
NA	TRBV7-9	NA	TRBJ2-5	TGTGCCAGCAGCTTAGTGGCGACAGGAAGAGAGACCCAGTACTTC	CASSLVATGRETQYF
NA	TRBV19	NA	TRBJ1-5	TGTGCCAGTAGTATAGACAGGGGACAGCCCCAGCATTTT	CASSIDRGQPQHF
NA	TRBV14	NA	TRBJ2-1	TGTGCCAGCAGCCGCACTCAAGACAATGAGCAGTTCTTC	CASSRTQDNEQFF
NA	TRBV4-1	NA	TRBJ2-5	TGCGCCAGCAGCCGAGGGGGAGTTGAGACCCAGTACTTC	CASSRGGVETQYF
NA	TRBV9	NA	TRBJ2-6	TGTGCCAGCAGCGTCCGGCAGACTGGGGCCAACGTCCTGACTTTC	CASSVRQTGANVLTF
TRBD1	TRBV28	NA	TRBJ2-3	TGTGCCAGCAGTTCAAGGGACAGATACACAGATACGCAGTATTTT	CASSSRDRYTDTQYF
NA	TRBV7-2	NA	TRBJ2-3	TGTGCCAGCAGCTTCCCACAGGGCCCTAGCACAGATACGCAGTATTTT	CASSFPQGPSTDTQYF
TRBD1	TRBV18	NA	TRBJ1-1	TGTGCCAGCTCACCACCTTGGACAGGGGGAAAAACTGAAGCTTTCTTT	CASSPPWTGGKTEAFF
TRBD2	TRBV6-1	NA	TRBJ2-1	TGTGCCACCGAGCTAACGGGGGGGAACAATGAGCAGTTCTTC	CATELTGGNNEQFF
TRBD2	TRBV28	once	TRBJ2-5	TGTGCCAGCGGGGCCCCCTCTAGCGGGGGGGCGCAGACCCAGTACTTC	CASGAPSSGGAQTQYF
NA	TRBV30	NA	TRBJ2-1	TGTGCCTGGTGCGGTTACAATGAGCAGTTCTTC	CAWCGYNEQFF
TRBD1	TRBV6-5	NA	TRBJ1-1	TGTGCCAGCAGTTGGGGACAGGTACCCACTGAAGCTTTCTTT	CASSWGQVPTEAFF
NA	TRBV28	NA	TRBJ2-2	TGTGCCAGCAGCCGCGAAACACCGGCCGGGGAGCTGTTTTTT	CASSRETPAGELFF
NA	TRBV7-2	NA	TRBJ2-1	TGTGCCAGCAGCTTAGGTCCGTTTGATGAGCAGTTCTTC	CASSLGPFDEQFF
TRBD2	TRBV5-1	NA	TRBJ2-3	TGCGCCAGCAGCTTGCGGGGGGGTGCTAGCACAGATACGCAGTATTTT	CASSLRGGASTDTQYF
NA	TRBV7-2	few	TRBJ1-2	TGTGCCAGCAGCTCCCTCGGGATCGGCTACACCTTC	CASSSLGIGYTF
NA	TRBV10-2	NA	TRBJ2-7	TGCGCCAGCAGTGAGTCGAACATTGAGGGACAGCAGTACTTC	CASSESNIEGQQYF
NA	TRBV10-3	NA	TRBJ2-3	TGTGCCATCAGTGCCGGGACCTCTACAGATACGCAGTATTTT	CAISAGTSTDTQYF
NA	TRBV7-7	NA	TRBJ2-2	TGTGCCAGCGGAGGGCAGTCATCGAACACCGGGGAGCTGTTTTTT	CASGGQSSNTGELFF
NA	TRBV15	NA	TRBJ2-5	TGTGCCACCAGCGGGGACTTCCAAGAGACCCAGTACTTC	CATSGDFQETQYF
NA	TRBV7-3	NA	TRBJ2-1	TGTGCCAGCAGTCCGTACCGGGACGGACAGCAGTTCTTC	CASSPYRDGQQFF
NA	TRBV30	NA	TRBJ1-3	TGTGCCTGGAGTGTGAATGGCCGAAACACCATATATTTT	CAWSVNGRNTIYF